A selection of T cell receptor beta chains follows, all from one sample in a study of cytomegalovirus exposure and HLA in healthy donors. The repertoire was sequenced with immunoSEQ multiplex PCR; TCRdb's copy has only in-frame clones and lacks some. This sample's table has about 87,000 clones. Source material: PBMCs. All receptors come from a man over 45 in good health and CMV-seropositive. Both conserved end residues are part of each CDR3. A D gene is named only where the DNA matches it firmly.

D | J | V | DNA | CDR3
. | TRBJ1-1 | TRBV11-3 | TGTGCCAGCAGCTTAGAACGGGGTGAAGCTTTCTTT | CASSLERGEAFF
. | TRBJ1-1 | TRBV4-2 | TGTGCCAGCAGCCAAGAGACTGACAGGAGGAACACTGAAGCTTTCTTT | CASSQETDRRNTEAFF
. | TRBJ2-3 | TRBV9 | TGTGCCAGCAGCGTAGGTGTGACTAGTGATACGCAGTATTTT | CASSVGVTSDTQYF
. | TRBJ1-2 | TRBV5-5 | TGTGCCAGCAGCCCCCGAGTAATGCAGGGTTACGTTGGCTACACCTTC | CASSPRVMQGYVGYTF
TRBD1 | TRBJ1-3 | TRBV18 | TGTGCCAGCTCAATGGGACAGGGACGTGGAAACACCATATATTTT | CASSMGQGRGNTIYF
. | TRBJ2-1 | TRBV7-6 | TGTGCCAGCAGCTCTACCGGGACAGCGAATAGCGGCTCCTACAATGAGCAGTTCTTC | CASSSTGTANSGSYNEQFF
. | TRBJ2-1 | TRBV19 | TGTGCCAGTAGTATAGCCCCCCCAGGCGTGAGGGAACCGACCTCCTACAATGAGCAGTTCTTC | CASSIAPPGVREPTSYNEQFF
TRBD1 | TRBJ1-5 | TRBV19 | TGTGCCACCGACCGGGACAGGGGAAGGATAGGCAATCAGCCCCAGCATTTT | CATDRDRGRIGNQPQHF
TRBD2 | TRBJ2-1 | TRBV4-3 | TGCGCCAGCAGCCAAGAGTTCTCTAGCGGCTACTACAATGAGCAGTTCTTC | CASSQEFSSGYYNEQFF
. | TRBJ2-2 | TRBV21-1 | TGTGCCAGCAGCGGGACTAGCGGGAGGGCCGCGAACACCGGGGAGCTGTTTTTT | CASSGTSGRAANTGELFF
. | TRBJ2-1 | TRBV7-2 | TGTGCCAGCAGCACCTTTCCTAGCTCCTACAATGAGCAGTTCTTC | CASSTFPSSYNEQFF
. | TRBJ2-1 | TRBV29-1 | TGCAGCGTAGCTATCTCCTACAATGAGCAGTTCTTC | CSVAISYNEQFF
TRBD2 | TRBJ2-7 | TRBV30 | TGTGCCTGGAGCCCATGGGGGACTAGCTTCGAGCGGTACTTC | CAWSPWGTSFERYF
. | TRBJ1-2 | TRBV9 | TGTGCCAGCAGCGTAGGCGAGGCGGGGAACTATGGCTACACCTTC | CASSVGEAGNYGYTF
TRBD2 | TRBJ2-1 | TRBV19 | TGTGCCAGTAGTTGGCTAGCGGCTAGTTACAATGAGCAGTTCTTC | CASSWLAASYNEQFF
. | TRBJ2-1 | TRBV5-1 | TGCGCCAGCAGGGCACTAGAGTCCCCCAATGAGCAGTTCTTC | CASRALESPNEQFF
TRBD2 | TRBJ2-1 | TRBV25-1 | TGTGCCAGCAGTGCGGTACTAGCGGGAGCGAATGAGCAGTTCTTC | CASSAVLAGANEQFF
. | TRBJ2-1 | TRBV5-4 | TGTGCCAGCAGACTGGAGCGGGTCAGTGAGCAGTTCTTC | CASRLERVSEQFF
TRBD1 | TRBJ1-1 | TRBV6-5 | TGTGCCAGCAGTGCAGGGGGGCACACTGAAGCTTTCTTT | CASSAGGHTEAFF
TRBD1 | TRBJ1-2 | TRBV5-1 | TGCGCCAGCAGCCCCGGACAGGGTGGCGGTGGCTACACCTTC | CASSPGQGGGGYTF
TRBD1 | TRBJ2-5 | TRBV6-5 | TGTGCCAGCAGTTCCCCAGGGGGCGGAGAGACCCAGTACTTC | CASSSPGGGETQYF
. | TRBJ2-3 | TRBV5-6 | TGTGCCAGCAGCTTCTCTGGAGCAGATACGCAGTATTTT | CASSFSGADTQYF
TRBD2 | TRBJ2-5 | TRBV11-2 | TGTGCCAGCAGCCAGGGGTACAGCGGGGGAGGGGTAGAGACCCAGTACTTC | CASSQGYSGGGVETQYF
TRBD2 | TRBJ2-3 | TRBV4-3 | TGCGCCAGCAGCCAAGAACTGGGACTAGCGGGATCGAGCACAGATACGCAGTATTTT | CASSQELGLAGSSTDTQYF
TRBD1 | TRBJ2-7 | TRBV7-2 | TGTGCCAGCAGCTCGCGGGGGACAGGGATTTACGAGCAGTACTTC | CASSSRGTGIYEQYF